This T cell receptor (beta chain) was sequenced for a study of blood T cell repertoires in COVID-19. Study in general: Acute and convalescent COVID-19 samples came from the United States, Italy and Spain. T cells, B-cell-depleted T cells, or PBMCs supplied cDNA or gDNA.

In the authors' workflow: Reference gene primer amplification yielded estimated nucleated cell counts. Method: immunoSEQ multiplex PCR; TCRdb's copy keeps in-frame clones and lacks some. The V and J calls and the clone size are those of that table, but D and trimming were determined from the DNA. This sample yields over 200,000 clones, of which around four fifths are seen a single time; under 3% belongs to the top ten. The junction had 8 bases not matched to a gene; V was cut back by 2 bases and J by 8 bases. The CDR3 sequence is 15 residues long. CDR1 and CDR2 (germline): SGHTA, FQGNSA. The chain is built from TRBV7-2 and TRBJ1-1; the match to TRBD1 covers 10 bases. Sequenced material: peripheral blood. The origin of this receptor is a woman aged 70-85 years with active or convalescent COVID-19. CDR3 coding DNA: TGTGCCAGCAGCTTATGGGGGACAGGGGCCTCAGAAGCTTTCTTT. This translates into CASSLWGTGASEAFF.